Listed below are T cell receptor beta chains from one sample, sequenced in a study of vaccination effects on CD4 cells after COVID-19. Sequencing was performed with immunoSEQ multiplex PCR; in TCRdb, only in-frame clones are kept and a portion is missing. The sample holds 25,000 to 35,000 clones, approximately 68% seen once. Antigens of these TCRs are unknown. This sample comprised CD4+ T cells from PBMCs cultured with HCoV-229E spike peptides, obtained before COVID-19 vaccination. The receptors stem from a human donor who received a COVID-19 vaccine. The CDR3 runs from the conserved cysteine through the conserved F or W. The D gene is left open where the match is weak. Expanded clones are given a class, and other clones once, few, many or no size at all.

CDR3nt,CDR3aa,len,j_gene,d_gene,abundance,v_gene
TGTGCCAGCAGCTTGTCATTGGGTCGCCAGGCTTCACCCCTCCACTTT,CASSLSLGRQASPLHF,16,TRBJ1-6,.,.,TRBV5-6
TGCGCCAGCAGCGCGACTAGCGGGAGTGGCGCCTACGAGCAGTACTTC,CASSATSGSGAYEQYF,16,TRBJ2-7,TRBD2,.,TRBV5-1
TGTGCCAGCACAGGGTCAGGGAACACTGAAGCTTTCTTT,CASTGSGNTEAFF,13,TRBJ1-1,.,.,TRBV2
TGTGCCAGTAGTATAGGGGTACGGCAGCCCCAGCATTTT,CASSIGVRQPQHF,13,TRBJ1-5,.,few,TRBV19
TGTGCCAGCAGCGCCCGGACTAGCGTCGATACGCAGTATTTT,CASSARTSVDTQYF,14,TRBJ2-3,TRBD2,many,TRBV9
TGCGCCAGCAGCTTGAGTCAGTCGGGCACCGGGGAGCTGTTTTTT,CASSLSQSGTGELFF,15,TRBJ2-2,.,.,TRBV5-1
TGTGCCAGCAGGTGGGGTGATAGCAATCAGCCCCAGCATTTT,CASRWGDSNQPQHF,14,TRBJ1-5,.,.,TRBV28
TGTGCCAGTAGTATTCGGGGGGAGAGCTATGGCTACACCTTC,CASSIRGESYGYTF,14,TRBJ1-2,.,.,TRBV19
TGTGCCAGCAGTACTATCAGGGAGTATGGCTACACCTTC,CASSTIREYGYTF,13,TRBJ1-2,.,.,TRBV12-3/TRBV12-4
TGTGCCAGCAGGGCGGGACAAAACAATCAGCCCCAGCATTTT,CASRAGQNNQPQHF,14,TRBJ1-5,.,once,TRBV28
TGTGCCAGCTCACCCATTGGAGATCAGCCCCAGCATTTT,CASSPIGDQPQHF,13,TRBJ1-5,.,.,TRBV18
TGTGCCAGCAGCCTCCGAGGGGGTTCTGGGGCCAACGTCCTGACTTTC,CASSLRGGSGANVLTF,16,TRBJ2-6,.,once,TRBV9
TGTGCCAGCAGCCCAGGGACAGGGCGTAATGAAAAACTGTTTTTT,CASSPGTGRNEKLFF,15,TRBJ1-4,TRBD1,few,TRBV13
TGTGCCAGCAGCTCAAGACCGGGACTAGCGGGGGGGGGTGAGCAGTTCTTC,CASSSRPGLAGGGEQFF,17,TRBJ2-1,TRBD2,.,TRBV5-5
TGTGCCAGTACAAGGGGGCCTGGGGCCAACGTCCTGACTTTC,CASTRGPGANVLTF,14,TRBJ2-6,TRBD1,.,TRBV19
TGTGCCAGCAGAGTACCGGGACAGCGGAATGAGCAGTTCTTC,CASRVPGQRNEQFF,14,TRBJ2-1,TRBD1,.,TRBV6-5
TGCAGCGCAGGGGGAGCGGGAGCTTTCTTT,CSAGGAGAFF,10,TRBJ1-1,TRBD1,.,TRBV29-1
TGCGCCAGCAGCAGCCGCCAGGGGGCTAGCAATCAGCCCCAGCATTTT,CASSSRQGASNQPQHF,16,TRBJ1-5,TRBD1,.,TRBV10-2
TGTGCCAGCCGCGGGGAACTCTACGAGCAGTACTTC,CASRGELYEQYF,12,TRBJ2-7,.,.,TRBV6-5
TGTGCCAGCAGCTTCCGGGACAGGATGGTCCCCAACTATGGCTACACCTTC,CASSFRDRMVPNYGYTF,17,TRBJ1-2,TRBD1,.,TRBV5-6
TGTGCCAGCAGTGAAAGGGGAGGACTAGCCACAGATACGCAGTATTTT,CASSERGGLATDTQYF,16,TRBJ2-3,TRBD2,many,TRBV6-1
TGTGCCAGCGGCGGGAGGGGGCCGTCCTACGAGCAGTACTTC,CASGGRGPSYEQYF,14,TRBJ2-7,TRBD2,.,TRBV7-8
TGTGCCAGCAGCCAAGCCCACCTTTGGCAGGGGCCAAGGCCCCTCCACTTT,CASSQAHLWQGPRPLHF,17,TRBJ1-6,.,few,TRBV4-2
TGCAGCGTCCTACGGGACAGGGCCTACGAGCAGTACTTC,CSVLRDRAYEQYF,13,TRBJ2-7,TRBD1,.,TRBV29-1
TGCGCCAGCAGCCAGACAGGGACTTTGCAGCCCCAGCATTTT,CASSQTGTLQPQHF,14,TRBJ1-5,TRBD1,.,TRBV4-1
TGTGCCAGCAGCGGGGGCGACAGGGGTAACTATGGCTACACCTTC,CASSGGDRGNYGYTF,15,TRBJ1-2,TRBD1,few,TRBV9
TGTGCCAGTAGTATCGGTAGCGGGGGGGGCACAGATACGCAGTATTTT,CASSIGSGGGTDTQYF,16,TRBJ2-3,TRBD2,once,TRBV19
TGCGCCAGCAGCCAAGAGGCTATCTCTGGAAACACCATATATTTT,CASSQEAISGNTIYF,15,TRBJ1-3,.,once,TRBV4-1
TGTGCCAGCAGTTACTTGGGGACAGAGAACTATGGCTACACCTTC,CASSYLGTENYGYTF,15,TRBJ1-2,TRBD1,.,TRBV6-5
TGTGCCAGCAGCCCGCAAATTCTAGCGGGGGGGCGCGGGACCCAGTACTTC,CASSPQILAGGRGTQYF,17,TRBJ2-5,TRBD2,.,TRBV3-1/TRBV3-2
TGTGCCAGTCGAGGGACCTTAGGATCGGGACAGCCCCAGCATTTT,CASRGTLGSGQPQHF,15,TRBJ1-5,.,.,TRBV6-5
TGCGCCAGCACCAAAGGGTCAGCGGGAGGGGCGACATCCCTGAACACCGGGGAGCTGTTTTTT,CASTKGSAGGATSLNTGELFF,21,TRBJ2-2,TRBD2,.,TRBV5-1
TGTGCCATCAAAGGGGGTTCAACTGAAGCTTTCTTT,CAIKGGSTEAFF,12,TRBJ1-1,.,once,TRBV10-3
TGCGCCAGCAGCTTCCCGACAGGGGGGTCCTACGAGCAGTACTTC,CASSFPTGGSYEQYF,15,TRBJ2-7,TRBD1,.,TRBV5-1
TGTGCCAGCAGCTTGGGGCGTGGTGAGCAGTTCTTC,CASSLGRGEQFF,12,TRBJ2-1,.,.,TRBV5-4
TGTGCCAGCAGTTCCGCCGGGGACAGGGACCACTTC,CASSSAGDRDHF,12,TRBJ1-2,TRBD1,.,TRBV28
TGTGCCAGCAGTCTCGGGCGGCTGCCAACTGGAAACACCATATATTTT,CASSLGRLPTGNTIYF,16,TRBJ1-3,.,few,TRBV6-2/TRBV6-3
TGTGCCAGCAGTTCCCCACCGGACCTTACAGATACGCAGTATTTT,CASSSPPDLTDTQYF,15,TRBJ2-3,.,.,TRBV28
TGCAGCGTTGTCCAGTCAGGCAGAAGCCTGCAAAACACCGGGGAGCTGTTTTTT,CSVVQSGRSLQNTGELFF,18,TRBJ2-2,.,.,TRBV29-1
TGTGCCAGCAGCTCGTACAGGGGCGGGGACACCGGGGAGCTGTTTTTT,CASSSYRGGDTGELFF,16,TRBJ2-2,.,.,TRBV5-8
TGCGCCAGCAGCGAAACCCAGGGGGGGAACACCGGGGAGCTGTTTTTT,CASSETQGGNTGELFF,16,TRBJ2-2,.,.,TRBV5-1
TGTGCCAGCAGCTTAGATGTGGGATCTGAAGCTTTCTTT,CASSLDVGSEAFF,13,TRBJ1-1,.,.,TRBV7-6
TGTGCCAGCTCACCACCGGGATTTGGGGACAACACAGATACGCAGTATTTT,CASSPPGFGDNTDTQYF,17,TRBJ2-3,.,.,TRBV18
TGTGCCAGCAGCTTAGGTCCAGGGTTCAACACTGAAGCTTTCTTT,CASSLGPGFNTEAFF,15,TRBJ1-1,.,.,TRBV7-2
TGTGCCTGGAGTCTCCAAGAGACCCAGTACTTC,CAWSLQETQYF,11,TRBJ2-5,.,.,TRBV30
TGTGCCTGGAGCCCGGGGCAGGGGGCTGGCGAGCAGTACTTC,CAWSPGQGAGEQYF,14,TRBJ2-7,TRBD1,.,TRBV30